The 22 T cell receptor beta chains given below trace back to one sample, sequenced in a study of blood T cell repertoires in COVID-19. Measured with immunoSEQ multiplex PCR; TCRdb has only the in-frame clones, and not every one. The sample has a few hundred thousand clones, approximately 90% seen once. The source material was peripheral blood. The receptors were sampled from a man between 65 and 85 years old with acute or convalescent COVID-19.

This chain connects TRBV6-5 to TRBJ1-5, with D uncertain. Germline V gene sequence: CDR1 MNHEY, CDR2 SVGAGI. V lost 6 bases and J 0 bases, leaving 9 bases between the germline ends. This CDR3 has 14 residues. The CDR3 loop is CASRAYNSNQPQHF. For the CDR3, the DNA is TGTGCCAGCAGAGCATATAATAGCAATCAGCCCCAGCATTTT.

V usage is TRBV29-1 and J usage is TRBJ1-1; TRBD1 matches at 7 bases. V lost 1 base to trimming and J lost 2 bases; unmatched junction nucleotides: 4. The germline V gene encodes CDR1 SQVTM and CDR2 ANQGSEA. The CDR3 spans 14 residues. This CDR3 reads CSVEAGTANTEAFF. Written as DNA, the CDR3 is TGCAGCGTTGAAGCCGGGACAGCCAACACTGAAGCTTTCTTT.

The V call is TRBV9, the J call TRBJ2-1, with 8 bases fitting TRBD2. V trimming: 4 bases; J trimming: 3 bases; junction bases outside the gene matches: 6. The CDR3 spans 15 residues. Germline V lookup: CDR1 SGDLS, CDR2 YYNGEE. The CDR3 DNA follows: TGTGCCAGCAGCCCATCAGGGACTAGCTACAATGAGCAGTTCTTC. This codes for CASSPSGTSYNEQFF.

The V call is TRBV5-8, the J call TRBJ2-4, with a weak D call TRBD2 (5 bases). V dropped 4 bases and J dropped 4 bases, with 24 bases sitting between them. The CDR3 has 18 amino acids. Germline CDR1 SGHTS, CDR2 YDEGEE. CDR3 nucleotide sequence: TGTGCCAGCAGCGTAGGACTTGAATTATTGAGCCAAAAAAACATTCAGTACTTC. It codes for CASSVGLELLSQKNIQYF.

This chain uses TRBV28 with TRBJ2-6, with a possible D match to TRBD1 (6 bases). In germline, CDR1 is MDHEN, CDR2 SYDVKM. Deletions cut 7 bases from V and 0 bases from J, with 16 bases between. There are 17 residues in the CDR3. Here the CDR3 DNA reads TGTGCCAGCATCGGCGGACAGCCACGCTCTGGGGCCAACGTCCTGACTTTC. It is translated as CASIGGQPRSGANVLTF.

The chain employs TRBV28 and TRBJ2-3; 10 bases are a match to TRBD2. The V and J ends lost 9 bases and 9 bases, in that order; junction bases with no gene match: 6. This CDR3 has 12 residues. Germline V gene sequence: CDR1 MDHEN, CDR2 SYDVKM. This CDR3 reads CASSTSGKTQYF. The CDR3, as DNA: TGTGCCAGTTCTACTAGCGGGAAAACGCAGTATTTT.

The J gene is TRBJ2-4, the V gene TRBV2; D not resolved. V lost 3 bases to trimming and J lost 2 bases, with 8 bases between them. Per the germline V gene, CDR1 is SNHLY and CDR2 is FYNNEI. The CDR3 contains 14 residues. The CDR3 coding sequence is TGTGCCAGCAGTGATCACGGGTCCAAAAACATTCAGTACTTC. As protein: CASSDHGSKNIQYF.

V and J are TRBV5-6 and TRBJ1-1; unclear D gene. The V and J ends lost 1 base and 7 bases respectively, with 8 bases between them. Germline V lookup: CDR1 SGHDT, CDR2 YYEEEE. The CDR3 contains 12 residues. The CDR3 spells CASSLITGEAFF. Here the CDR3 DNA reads TGTGCCAGCAGCTTGATCACGGGTGAAGCTTTCTTT.

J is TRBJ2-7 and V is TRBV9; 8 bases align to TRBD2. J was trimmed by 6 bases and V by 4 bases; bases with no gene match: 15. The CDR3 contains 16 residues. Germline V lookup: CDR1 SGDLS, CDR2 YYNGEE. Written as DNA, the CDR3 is TGTGCCAGCAGCATGTCGAGCGGGAGCTCACTCGGCGAGCAGTACTTC. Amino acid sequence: CASSMSSGSSLGEQYF.

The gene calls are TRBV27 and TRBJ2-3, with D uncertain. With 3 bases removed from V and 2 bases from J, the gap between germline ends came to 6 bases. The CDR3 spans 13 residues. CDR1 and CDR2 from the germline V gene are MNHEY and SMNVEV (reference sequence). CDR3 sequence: CASSFQATDTQYF. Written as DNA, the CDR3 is TGTGCCAGCAGTTTTCAGGCCACAGATACGCAGTATTTT.

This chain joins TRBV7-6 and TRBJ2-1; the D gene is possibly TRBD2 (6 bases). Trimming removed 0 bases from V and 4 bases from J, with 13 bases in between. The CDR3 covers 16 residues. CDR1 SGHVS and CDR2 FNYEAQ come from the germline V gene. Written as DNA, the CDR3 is TGTGCCAGCAGCTTAGCGTGGGTAGCGGCTTACAATGAGCAGTTCTTC. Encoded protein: CASSLAWVAAYNEQFF.

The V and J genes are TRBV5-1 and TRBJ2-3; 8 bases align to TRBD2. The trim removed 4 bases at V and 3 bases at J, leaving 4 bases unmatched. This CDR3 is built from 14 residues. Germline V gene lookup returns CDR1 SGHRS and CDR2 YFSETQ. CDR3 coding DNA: TGCGCCAGCAGCACTAGCGGAGGGACAGATACGCAGTATTTT. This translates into CASSTSGGTDTQYF.

DNA for the CDR3: TGTGCCAGCAGCTCTGGGACACCGAACACCGGGGAGCTGTTTTTT. Its protein is CASSSGTPNTGELFF. This rearrangement joins TRBV7-6 to TRBJ2-2, with D possibly being TRBD1 (6 bases). The CDR3 sequence is 15 residues long. The V end was cut by 4 bases, the J end by 0 bases, with 9 bases between. Per the germline V gene, CDR1 is SGHVS and CDR2 is FNYEAQ.

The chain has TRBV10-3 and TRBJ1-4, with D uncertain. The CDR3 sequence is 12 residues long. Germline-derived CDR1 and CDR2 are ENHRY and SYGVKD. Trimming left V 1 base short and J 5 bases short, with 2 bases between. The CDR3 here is CAISELNEKLFF. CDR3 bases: TGTGCCATCAGTGAGTTAAATGAAAAACTGTTTTTT.

CDR3 DNA: TGCGCCAGCAGCCCGAGGAGTCCCTTCTCTGGAAACACCATATATTTT. Translating it yields CASSPRSPFSGNTIYF. This chain joins TRBV4-1 and TRBJ1-3; unclear D gene. Trimming took off 4 bases at V and 0 bases at J, with 13 bases between the two ends. Germline CDR1 is MGHRA and CDR2 is YSYEKL. This CDR3 spans 16 amino acids.

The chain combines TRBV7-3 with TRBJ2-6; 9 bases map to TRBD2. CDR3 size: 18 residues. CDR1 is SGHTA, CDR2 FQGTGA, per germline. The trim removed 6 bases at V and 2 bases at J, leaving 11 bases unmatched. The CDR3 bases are TGTGCCAGCAGTCAGACGATAGCGGGAGTCGCTGGGGCCAACGTCCTGACTTTC. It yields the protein CASSQTIAGVAGANVLTF. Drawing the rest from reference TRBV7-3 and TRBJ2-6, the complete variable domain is GAGVSQTPSNKVTEKGKYVELRCDPISGHTALYWYRQSLGQGPEFLIYFQGTGAADDSGLPNDRFFAVRPEGSVSTLKIQRTERGDSAVYLCASSQTIAGVAGANVLTFGAGSRLTVL.

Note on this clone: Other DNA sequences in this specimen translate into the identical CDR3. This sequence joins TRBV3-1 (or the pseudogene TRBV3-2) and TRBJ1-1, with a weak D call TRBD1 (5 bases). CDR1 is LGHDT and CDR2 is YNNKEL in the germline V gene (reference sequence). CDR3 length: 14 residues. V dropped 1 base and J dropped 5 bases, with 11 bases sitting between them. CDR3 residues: CASSQAGIGTEAFF. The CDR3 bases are TGTGCCAGCAGCCAAGCAGGGATCGGTACTGAAGCTTTCTTT.

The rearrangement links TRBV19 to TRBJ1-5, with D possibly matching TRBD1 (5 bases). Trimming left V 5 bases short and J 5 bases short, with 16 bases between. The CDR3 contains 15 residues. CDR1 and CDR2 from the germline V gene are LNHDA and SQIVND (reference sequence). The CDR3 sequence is CASSSLGQGYQPQHF. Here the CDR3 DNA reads TGTGCCAGTAGTTCCCTCGGGCAGGGCTATCAGCCCCAGCATTTT.

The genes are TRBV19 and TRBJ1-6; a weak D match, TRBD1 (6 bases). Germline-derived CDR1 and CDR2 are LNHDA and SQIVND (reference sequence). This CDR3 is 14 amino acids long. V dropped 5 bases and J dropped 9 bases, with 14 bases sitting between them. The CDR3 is CASSARTVGSPLHF. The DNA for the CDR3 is TGTGCCAGTAGTGCGCGGACAGTAGGTTCACCCCTCCACTTT.

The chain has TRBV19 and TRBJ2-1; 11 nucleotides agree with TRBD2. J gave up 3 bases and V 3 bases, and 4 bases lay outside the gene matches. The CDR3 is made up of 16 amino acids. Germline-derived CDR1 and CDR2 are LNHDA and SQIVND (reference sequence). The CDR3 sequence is CASSIRGLADYNEQFF. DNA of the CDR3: TGTGCCAGTAGTATCCGGGGACTAGCGGACTACAATGAGCAGTTCTTC.

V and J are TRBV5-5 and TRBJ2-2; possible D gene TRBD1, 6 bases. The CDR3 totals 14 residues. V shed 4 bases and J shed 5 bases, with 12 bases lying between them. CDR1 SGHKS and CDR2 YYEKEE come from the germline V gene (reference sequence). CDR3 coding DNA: TGTGCCAGCAGCCCTATCACAGGGACCGGGGAGCTGTTTTTT. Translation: CASSPITGTGELFF.

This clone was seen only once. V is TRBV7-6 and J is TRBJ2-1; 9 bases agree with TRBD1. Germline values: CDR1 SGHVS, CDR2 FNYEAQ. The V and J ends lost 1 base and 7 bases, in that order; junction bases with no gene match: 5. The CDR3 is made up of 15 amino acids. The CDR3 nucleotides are TGTGCCAGCAGCTTAGGGGACAGGGTGCAAAATGAGCAGTTCTTC. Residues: CASSLGDRVQNEQFF. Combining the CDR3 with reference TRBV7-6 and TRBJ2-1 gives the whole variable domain GAGVSQSPRYKVTKRGQDVALRCDPISGHVSLYWYRQALGQGPEFLTYFNYEAQQDKSGLPNDRFSAERPEGSISTLTIQRTEQRDSAMYRCASSLGDRVQNEQFFGPGTRLTVL.